These 30 T cell receptor beta chains originate from one sample sequenced in a study of cytomegalovirus exposure and HLA in healthy donors. Both 60 Vbeta primers and 13 Jbeta primers went into the PCR. Sequencing was performed with immunoSEQ multiplex PCR; in TCRdb, only in-frame clones are kept and a portion is missing. The profile shows 93,000 or so clones, about 71% of them singletons. The sample taken for sequencing was PBMCs. These receptors originate from a woman aged 50 to 60 in good health and CMV-seronegative.

This chain joins TRBV4-2 and TRBJ2-1; 8 nucleotides align to TRBD1. This CDR3 is built from 15 residues. The germline CDR1 and CDR2 sequences are LGHNA and YNFKEQ. Germline trimming cut 4 bases from V and 6 bases from J; bases unmatched to any gene: 8. CDR3 sequence reads: CASSRQGTLPNEQFF. Written as DNA, the CDR3 is TGTGCCAGCAGCCGACAGGGGACCCTGCCCAATGAGCAGTTCTTC.

The chain joins TRBV12-2 to TRBJ2-1; the DNA was not used to check the table's D call, TRBD2. TRBV12-2 is tagged as a pseudogene. CDR3 size: 19 residues. The CDR3, as DNA: TGTGCAAGTCGCTTAGCGCCCCACGGGAGAGGGATTTCCTACAATGAGCAGTTCTTC. It specifies CASRLAPHGRGISYNEQFF.

The chain is built from TRBV11-2 and TRBJ2-5; TRBD2 might be the D (6 bases). Trimming pared 3 bases from V and 5 bases from J, leaving 10 bases between. Germline values: CDR1 SGHAT, CDR2 FQNNGV. The CDR3 consists of 13 residues. The CDR3 bases are TGTGCCAGCAGCTTGGGACTTGTGGAGACCCAGTACTTC. Amino acids: CASSLGLVETQYF. The entire variable domain, with the rest obtained from reference TRBV11-2 and TRBJ2-5, is as follows: EAGVAQSPRYKIIEKRQSVAFWCNPISGHATLYWYQQILGQGPKLLIQFQNNGVVDDSQLPKDRFSAERLKGVDSTLKIQPAKLEDSAVYLCASSLGLVETQYFGPGTRLLVL.

V gene TRBV30 combines with J gene TRBJ2-7, with a possible D match to TRBD2 (5 bases). The germline V gene has CDR1 GTSNPN and CDR2 SVGIG (reference sequence). The CDR3 is 17 residues long. Deletions cut 7 bases from V and 5 bases from J, with 30 bases between. CDR3 nucleotides: TGTGCCTTGAAACCAATTGCCCGAGGAGGCTCAGACCACGAGCAGTACTTC. Protein sequence: CALKPIARGGSDHEQYF.

In this sample, this clone turned up once. The chain uses TRBV5-6 and TRBJ2-2, with 7 bases lining up with TRBD1. Germline CDR1 reads SGHDT; CDR2 reads YYEEEE. The trim removed 3 bases at V and 8 bases at J, leaving 13 bases unmatched. The CDR3 extends over 16 amino acids. CDR3 nucleotides: TGTGCCAGCAGCTCCCAATTAACAGGGGTATTGGGGGAGCTGTTTTTT. Encoded protein: CASSSQLTGVLGELFF. Full variable domain (rest looked up from reference TRBV5-6 and TRBJ2-2): DAGVTQSPTHLIKTRGQQVTLRCSPKSGHDTVSWYQQALGQGPQFIFQYYEEEERQRGNFPDRFSGHQFPNYSSELNVNALLLGDSALYLCASSSQLTGVLGELFFGEGSRLTVL.

V is TRBV6-6 and J is TRBJ2-7; weak D call: TRBD2 (5 bases). The ends were cut back, 0 bases at V and 0 bases at J, with 9 bases in the middle. The CDR3 length is 15 residues. CDR1 is MNHNY and CDR2 is SVGAGI in the germline V gene (reference sequence). The CDR3: CASSYSREYSYEQYF. DNA of the CDR3: TGTGCCAGCAGTTACTCGAGGGAATACTCCTACGAGCAGTACTTC.

The chain has TRBV28 and TRBJ2-5; 8 bases line up with TRBD2. Unmatched junction bases numbered 9, after V lost 9 bases and J lost 3 bases. CDR1 and CDR2 from the germline V gene are MDHEN and SYDVKM. This CDR3 has 14 amino acids. CDR3 region: CASSEGTREETQYF. For the CDR3, the DNA is TGTGCCAGTTCCGAGGGGACTAGAGAAGAGACCCAGTACTTC.

The gene calls are TRBV7-9 and TRBJ1-5; the match to TRBD1 covers 7 bases. CDR1 is SEHNR and CDR2 is FQNEAQ in the germline V gene (reference sequence). Trimming cost V 5 bases and J 6 bases; bases outside gene matches: 4. This CDR3 has 13 residues. Here the CDR3 reads CASSGTVGQPQHF. DNA for the CDR3: TGTGCCAGCAGCGGGACAGTCGGTCAGCCCCAGCATTTT.

V is TRBV28 and J is TRBJ2-5; D may be TRBD2 (6 bases). The CDR3 loop spans 14 amino acids. CDR1 is MDHEN, CDR2 SYDVKM, per germline. Trimming took 4 bases from V and 2 from J, leaving 11 bases between them. For the CDR3, the DNA is TGTGCCAGCAGTTCCTCCGGGGGTCAAGAGACCCAGTACTTC. It translates to CASSSSGGQETQYF.

The chain couples TRBV4-3 to TRBJ2-7; D might be TRBD2 (5 bases). Trimming pared 1 base from V and 1 base from J, leaving 14 bases between. The CDR3 is made up of 16 amino acids. From germline, CDR1 is LGHNA and CDR2 YSLEER. CDR3 loop: CASSQGASLTSYEQYF. CDR3 DNA: TGCGCCAGCAGCCAAGGGGCTAGCCTTACTTCCTACGAGCAGTACTTC.

With respect to this clone: This CDR3 is also generated by other DNA sequences in the sample. This chain uses TRBV4-2 with TRBJ1-2, with D hard to call. The germline gives CDR1 LGHNA, CDR2 YNFKEQ. Trimming pared 0 bases from V and 4 bases from J, leaving 9 bases between. The CDR3 loop spans 14 amino acids. The CDR3 spells CASSQELTVYGYTF. CDR3 nucleotides: TGTGCCAGCAGCCAAGAACTCACAGTCTATGGCTACACCTTC.

This clone was seen a handful of times. The rearrangement uses TRBV2 and TRBJ1-5, with D uncertain. This CDR3 has 13 amino acids. The V gene lost 7 bases and the J gene lost 5 bases, with 12 bases spanning the gap. Germline lookup yields CDR1 SNHLY and CDR2 FYNNEI. CDR3 in amino acids: CASNRQVDQPQHF. CDR3 nucleotide sequence: TGTGCCAGCAACCGGCAGGTTGATCAGCCCCAGCATTTT. The full variable domain, rest sourced from reference TRBV2 and TRBJ1-5, is EPEVTQTPSHQVTQMGQEVILRCVPISNHLYFYWYRQILGQKVEFLVSFYNNEISEKSEIFDDQFSVERPDGSNFTLKIRSTKLEDSAMYFCASNRQVDQPQHFGDGTRLSIL.

The gene calls are TRBV11-2 and TRBJ2-1; TRBD1 might be the D (6 bases). The CDR3 is made up of 15 amino acids. CDR1 is SGHAT and CDR2 is FQNNGV in the germline V gene. Trimming took off 3 bases at V and 7 bases at J, with 16 bases between the two ends. CDR3 sequence reads: CASSLSPTGRNEQFF. The CDR3, as DNA: TGTGCCAGCAGCTTGTCCCCTACAGGGCGGAATGAGCAGTTCTTC.

The chain is built from TRBV29-1 and TRBJ2-1, with 10 nucleotides matching TRBD2. The length of the CDR3 is 16 residues. The J segment lost 10 bases and the V segment lost 6 bases, leaving 18 bases of the junction unmatched. Germline V gene data show CDR1 as SQVTM and CDR2 as ANQGSEA. CDR3 loop: CSVPRTSGTLAAEQFF. The DNA of the CDR3 is TGCAGCGTGCCAAGGACTAGCGGCACCCTAGCCGCCGAGCAGTTCTTC.

V usage is TRBV19 and J usage is TRBJ2-5; possible D gene TRBD2, 6 bases. The CDR3 has 13 amino acids. Germline-derived CDR1 and CDR2 are LNHDA and SQIVND (reference sequence). Deletions cut 6 bases from V and 5 bases from J, with 13 bases between. The CDR3 protein is CASSDVGGETQYF. CDR3 sequence (DNA): TGTGCCAGTAGCGATGTCGGGGGTGAGACCCAGTACTTC.

In this sample, this clone turned up once. This chain uses TRBV5-4 with TRBJ2-7, with TRBD1 matching 11 bases. The CDR3 consists of 14 residues. After removal of 4 bases from V and 6 bases from J, the junction contained 6 bases not matched to a gene. Germline V gene sequence: CDR1 SGHNT, CDR2 YYREEE (reference sequence). DNA of the CDR3: TGTGCCAGCAGCAAAGGACAGGGGGCGGTCGAGCAGTACTTC. This gives the protein CASSKGQGAVEQYF.

The V and J genes are TRBV19 and TRBJ1-5; 10 bases map to TRBD1. CDR1 LNHDA and CDR2 SQIVND come from the germline V gene (reference sequence). The junction had 11 bases not matched to a gene; V was cut back by 5 bases and J by 7 bases. The CDR3 consists of 16 residues. CDR3 protein: CASSVTGGRGRQPQHF. In DNA form, the CDR3 reads TGTGCCAGTAGTGTGACAGGGGGCCGGGGTAGGCAGCCCCAGCATTTT.

The J gene is TRBJ1-5, the V gene TRBV10-2; 9 bases align to TRBD1. CDR3 length: 14 residues. CDR1 and CDR2 (germline): WSHSY, SAAADI. The ends lost 6 bases at V and 9 bases at J; junction bases unmatched: 9. CDR3 nucleotide sequence: TGCGCCAGCAGGGCCGGGACAGGGTATTTGCCCCAGCATTTT. As protein: CASRAGTGYLPQHF.

This clone was picked up a small number of times. The J gene is TRBJ1-2, the V gene TRBV5-1, with 10 bases identical to TRBD1. CDR3 length equals 13 residues. Trimming took 4 bases from V and 8 from J; bases not matched to a gene: 5. CDR1 SGHRS and CDR2 YFSETQ come from the germline V gene. The CDR3, as DNA: TGCGCCAGCAGCATAGGGACAGGGGAAGGCTACACCTTC. Encoded protein: CASSIGTGEGYTF.

V usage is TRBV5-4 and J usage is TRBJ2-1; 8 bases match TRBD2. Germline CDR1 is SGHNT and CDR2 is YYREEE (reference sequence). Trimming took 3 bases from V and 7 from J; bases not matched to a gene: 6. The CDR3 runs 14 residues. The CDR3 here is CASSSPGLGNEQFF. Here the CDR3 DNA reads TGTGCCAGCAGCTCGCCGGGACTAGGGAATGAGCAGTTCTTC.

Only a few counts were recorded for this clone. In the same sample, other DNA sequences code for this CDR3. The V gene is TRBV19, the J gene TRBJ1-1; no definite D call. The V and J ends lost 2 bases and 8 bases respectively, with 6 bases between them. The germline V gene encodes CDR1 LNHDA and CDR2 SQIVND (reference sequence). CDR3 length: 11 residues. The CDR3 sequence is CASSIRGEAFF. The CDR3, as DNA: TGTGCCAGTAGTATACGAGGGGAAGCTTTCTTT.

J is TRBJ2-7 and V is TRBV11-3; 13 bases are a match to TRBD2. V trimming: 5 bases; J trimming: 5 bases; junction bases outside the gene matches: 3. The CDR3 is 14 amino acids. The germline V gene has CDR1 SGHNT and CDR2 YENEEA. The CDR3 DNA reads as TGTGCCAGCAGCCGGACTAGCGGGAGCCACGAGCAGTACTTC. This encodes CASSRTSGSHEQYF.

The chain uses TRBV6-1 and TRBJ1-2; 7 bases align to TRBD1. V shed 0 bases, J shed 7 bases, and the junction held 5 bases outside the gene matches. This CDR3 comprises 14 residues. Germline-derived CDR1 and CDR2 are MNHNS and SASEGT. The CDR3 protein is CASSEAGTVGGYTF. As DNA, the CDR3 is TGTGCCAGCAGTGAAGCGGGGACAGTGGGTGGCTACACCTTC.

The chain links TRBV6-1 to TRBJ2-1, with 7 bases identical to TRBD1. The V gene end was trimmed by 4 bases and the J gene end by 7 bases; junction bases not matched to a gene: 13. In germline, CDR1 is MNHNS, CDR2 SASEGT. The CDR3 covers 16 residues. CDR3 bases: TGTGCCAGCAGTGCTCCGGGACAGTTGGCAGGTAATGAGCAGTTCTTC. This sequence encodes CASSAPGQLAGNEQFF.

The genes are TRBV6-4 and TRBJ1-1, with 8 bases lining up with TRBD1. With V trimmed by 6 bases and J by 1 base, 4 bases remained unmatched. The V gene's germline CDR1 is MRHNA and CDR2 SNTAGT. This CDR3 has 14 residues. Here the CDR3 reads CASRKGQENTEAFF. CDR3 bases: TGTGCCAGCAGAAAGGGACAGGAGAACACTGAAGCTTTCTTT.

V is TRBV19 and J is TRBJ2-5; D is uncertain. The V gene's germline CDR1 is LNHDA and CDR2 SQIVND (reference sequence). The length of the CDR3 is 13 residues. Trimming stripped 1 base from V and 1 base from J, with 4 bases between. DNA of the CDR3: TGTGCCAGTAGTATAGCCAGCCAAGAGACCCAGTACTTC. Encoded protein: CASSIASQETQYF. The full variable domain, with the rest looked up from reference TRBV19 and TRBJ2-5, is DGGITQSPKYLFRKEGQNVTLSCEQNLNHDAMYWYRQDPGQGLRLIYYSQIVNDFQKGDIAEGYSVSREKKESFPLTVTSAQKNPTAFYLCASSIASQETQYFGPGTRLLVL.

The sample holds a few counts of this clone. The chain combines TRBV6-5 with TRBJ1-5; D is undetermined. The V end lost 2 bases, the J end lost 3 bases, and 8 bases lay between the germline ends. Germline V gives CDR1 MNHEY, CDR2 SVGAGI. CDR3 length: 14 amino acids. The CDR3 DNA reads TGTGCCAGCAGTTACATGGGCGCCAATCAGCCCCAGCATTTT. Translation gives CASSYMGANQPQHF.

As for this clone: Compared with germline, one end of the junction differs, possibly owing to a read error. The chain carries TRBV7-7 and TRBJ2-6; 12 bases match TRBD1. The CDR3 covers 18 residues. Germline loops: CDR1 SSHAT, CDR2 FNYEAQ (reference sequence). The CDR3 spells CASSPGQGADSGANVLTF. CDR3 coding DNA: TGTGCTAGCAGCCCGGGACAGGGGGCCGACTCTGGGGCCAACGTCCTGACTTTC.

The V call is TRBV4-3, the J call TRBJ2-7; D is unresolved. CDR3 length: 14 residues. Germline CDR1 LGHNA, CDR2 YSLEER. V lost 0 bases, J lost 7 bases, and 13 bases lay in between. DNA for the CDR3: TGCGCCAGCAGCCAAGATACCACGGGTGGGGAGCAGTACTTC. It is translated as CASSQDTTGGEQYF.

The chain combines TRBV7-2 with TRBJ2-3, with 8 bases fitting TRBD2. This CDR3 has 16 amino acids. The J segment lost 1 base and the V segment lost 5 bases, leaving 8 bases of the junction unmatched. Germline V gives CDR1 SGHTA, CDR2 FQGNSA. The CDR3 coding sequence is TGTGCCAGCAGCGGGAGAAGCGGGAGTGGCACAGATACGCAGTATTTT. Protein: CASSGRSGSGTDTQYF.